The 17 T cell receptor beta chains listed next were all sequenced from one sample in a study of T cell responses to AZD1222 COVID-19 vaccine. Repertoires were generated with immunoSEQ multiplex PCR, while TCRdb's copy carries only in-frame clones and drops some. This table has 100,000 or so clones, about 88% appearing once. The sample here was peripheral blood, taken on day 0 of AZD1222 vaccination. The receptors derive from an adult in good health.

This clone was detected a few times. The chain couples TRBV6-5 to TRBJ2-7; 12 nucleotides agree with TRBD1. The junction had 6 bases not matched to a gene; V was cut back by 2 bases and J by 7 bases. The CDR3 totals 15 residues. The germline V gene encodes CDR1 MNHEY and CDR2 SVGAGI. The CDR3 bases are TGTGCCAGCAGTTACCAGGGACAGGGGGCGCGGGAGCAGTACTTC. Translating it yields CASSYQGQGAREQYF.

CDR3 sequence (DNA): TGCGCCAGCAGCTTCCAATACAATGAGCAGTTCTTC. The encoded protein is CASSFQYNEQFF. J is TRBJ2-1 and V is TRBV5-1; D unresolved. CDR3 length: 12 amino acids. The ends were cut back, 2 bases at V and 4 bases at J, with 4 bases in the middle. Germline assignment: CDR1 SGHRS and CDR2 YFSETQ.

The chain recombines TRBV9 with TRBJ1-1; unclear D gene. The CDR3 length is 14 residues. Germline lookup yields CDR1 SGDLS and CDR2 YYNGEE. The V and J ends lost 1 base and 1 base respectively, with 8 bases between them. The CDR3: CASSVQPSNTEAFF. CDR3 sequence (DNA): TGTGCCAGCAGCGTACAGCCCTCGAACACTGAAGCTTTCTTT.

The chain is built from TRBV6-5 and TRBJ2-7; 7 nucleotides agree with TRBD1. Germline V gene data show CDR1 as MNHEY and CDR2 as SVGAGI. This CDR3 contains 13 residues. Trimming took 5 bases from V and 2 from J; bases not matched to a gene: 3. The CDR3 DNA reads TGTGCCAGCAGTAGGGACAGTACCTACGAGCAGTACTTC. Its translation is CASSRDSTYEQYF.

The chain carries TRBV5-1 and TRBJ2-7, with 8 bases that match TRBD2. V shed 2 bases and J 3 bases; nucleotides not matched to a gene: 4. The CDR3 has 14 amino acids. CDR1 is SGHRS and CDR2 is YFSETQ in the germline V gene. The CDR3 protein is CASSLLAEFYEQYF. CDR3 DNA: TGCGCCAGCAGCTTACTAGCGGAGTTCTACGAGCAGTACTTC. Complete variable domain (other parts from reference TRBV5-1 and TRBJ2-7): KAGVTQTPRYLIKTRGQQVTLSCSPISGHRSVSWYQQTPGQGLQFLFEYFSETQRNKGNFPGRFSGRQFSNSRSEMNVSTLELGDSALYLCASSLLAEFYEQYFGPGTRLTVT.

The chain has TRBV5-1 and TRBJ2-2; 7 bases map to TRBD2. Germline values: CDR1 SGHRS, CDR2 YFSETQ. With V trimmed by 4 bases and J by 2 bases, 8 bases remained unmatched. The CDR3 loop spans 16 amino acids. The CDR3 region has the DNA TGCGCCAGCAGCCGGGGGGACCGGGGAAACACCGGGGAGCTGTTTTTT. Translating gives CASSRGDRGNTGELFF. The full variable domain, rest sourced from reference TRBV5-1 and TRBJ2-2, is KAGVTQTPRYLIKTRGQQVTLSCSPISGHRSVSWYQQTPGQGLQFLFEYFSETQRNKGNFPGRFSGRQFSNSRSEMNVSTLELGDSALYLCASSRGDRGNTGELFFGEGSRLTVL.

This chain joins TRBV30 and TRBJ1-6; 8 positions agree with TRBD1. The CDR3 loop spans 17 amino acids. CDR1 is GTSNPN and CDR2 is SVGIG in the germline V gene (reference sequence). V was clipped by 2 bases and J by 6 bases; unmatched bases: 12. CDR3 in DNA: TGTGCCTGGAGTCTGGGGGACAGGTTCCCTTCTAATTCACCCCTCCACTTT. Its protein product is CAWSLGDRFPSNSPLHF.

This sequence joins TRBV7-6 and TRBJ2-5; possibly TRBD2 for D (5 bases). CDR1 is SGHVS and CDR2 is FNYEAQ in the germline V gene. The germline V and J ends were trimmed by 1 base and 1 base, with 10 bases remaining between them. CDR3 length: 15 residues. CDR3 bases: TGTGCCAGCAGCTTAGGGGCTAGCAGCCAAGAGACCCAGTACTTC. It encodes CASSLGASSQETQYF. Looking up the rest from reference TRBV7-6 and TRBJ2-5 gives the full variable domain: GAGVSQSPRYKVTKRGQDVALRCDPISGHVSLYWYRQALGQGPEFLTYFNYEAQQDKSGLPNDRFSAERPEGSISTLTIQRTEQRDSAMYRCASSLGASSQETQYFGPGTRLLVL.

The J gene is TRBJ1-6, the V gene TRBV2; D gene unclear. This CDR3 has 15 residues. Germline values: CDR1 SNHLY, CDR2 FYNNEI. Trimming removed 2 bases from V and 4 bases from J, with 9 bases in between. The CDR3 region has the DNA TGTGCCAGCAGTGAACTACACACTTATAATTCACCCCTCCACTTT. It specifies CASSELHTYNSPLHF.

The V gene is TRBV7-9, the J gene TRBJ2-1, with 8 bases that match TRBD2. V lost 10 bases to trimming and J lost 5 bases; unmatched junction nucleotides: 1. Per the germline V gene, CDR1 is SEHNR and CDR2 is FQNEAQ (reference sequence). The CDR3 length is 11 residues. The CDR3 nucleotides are TGTGCCACGGGAGGGGACAATGAGCAGTTCTTC. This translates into CATGGDNEQFF.

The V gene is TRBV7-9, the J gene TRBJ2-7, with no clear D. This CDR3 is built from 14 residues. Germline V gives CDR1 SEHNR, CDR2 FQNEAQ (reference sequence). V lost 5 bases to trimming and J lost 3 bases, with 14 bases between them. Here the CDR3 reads CASSPGVELYEQYF. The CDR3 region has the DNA TGTGCCAGCAGCCCTGGTGTGGAACTCTACGAGCAGTACTTC.

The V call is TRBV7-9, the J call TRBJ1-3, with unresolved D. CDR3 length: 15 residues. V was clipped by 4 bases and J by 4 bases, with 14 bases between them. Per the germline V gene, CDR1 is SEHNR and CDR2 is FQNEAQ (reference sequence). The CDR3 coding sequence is TGTGCCAGCAGCTCTACAAGAGGGATCGGAAACACCATATATTTT. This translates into CASSSTRGIGNTIYF.

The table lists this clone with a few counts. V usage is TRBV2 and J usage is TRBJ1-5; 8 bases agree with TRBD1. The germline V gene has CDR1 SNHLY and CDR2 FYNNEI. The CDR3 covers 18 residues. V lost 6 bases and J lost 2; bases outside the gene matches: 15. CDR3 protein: CASRPGQGDLWGNQPQHF. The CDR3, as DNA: TGTGCCAGCAGGCCCGGACAGGGCGATCTATGGGGCAATCAGCCCCAGCATTTT.

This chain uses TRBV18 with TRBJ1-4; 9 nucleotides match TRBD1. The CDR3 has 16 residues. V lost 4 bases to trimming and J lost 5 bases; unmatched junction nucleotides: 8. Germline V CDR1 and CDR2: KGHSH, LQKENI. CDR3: CASSLNPGQGNEKLFF. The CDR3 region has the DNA TGTGCCAGCTCACTCAATCCGGGACAGGGCAATGAAAAACTGTTTTTT.

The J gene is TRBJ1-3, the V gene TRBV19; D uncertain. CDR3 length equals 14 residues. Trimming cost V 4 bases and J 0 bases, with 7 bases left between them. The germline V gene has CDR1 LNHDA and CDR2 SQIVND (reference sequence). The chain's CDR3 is CASSRPDSGNTIYF. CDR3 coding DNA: TGTGCCAGTAGTAGGCCAGACTCTGGAAACACCATATATTTT.

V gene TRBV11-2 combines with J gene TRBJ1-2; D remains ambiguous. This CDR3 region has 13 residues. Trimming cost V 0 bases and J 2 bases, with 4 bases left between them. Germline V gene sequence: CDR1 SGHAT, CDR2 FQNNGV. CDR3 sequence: CASSLDSNYGYTF. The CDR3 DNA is TGTGCCAGCAGCTTAGACAGCAACTATGGCTACACCTTC.

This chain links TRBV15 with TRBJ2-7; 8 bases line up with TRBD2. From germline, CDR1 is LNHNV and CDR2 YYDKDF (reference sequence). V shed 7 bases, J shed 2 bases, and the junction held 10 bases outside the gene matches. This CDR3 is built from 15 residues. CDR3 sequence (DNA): TGTGCCACCACTGCGGCGGGGGGTGGGGCCTACGAGCAGTACTTC. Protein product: CATTAAGGGAYEQYF.